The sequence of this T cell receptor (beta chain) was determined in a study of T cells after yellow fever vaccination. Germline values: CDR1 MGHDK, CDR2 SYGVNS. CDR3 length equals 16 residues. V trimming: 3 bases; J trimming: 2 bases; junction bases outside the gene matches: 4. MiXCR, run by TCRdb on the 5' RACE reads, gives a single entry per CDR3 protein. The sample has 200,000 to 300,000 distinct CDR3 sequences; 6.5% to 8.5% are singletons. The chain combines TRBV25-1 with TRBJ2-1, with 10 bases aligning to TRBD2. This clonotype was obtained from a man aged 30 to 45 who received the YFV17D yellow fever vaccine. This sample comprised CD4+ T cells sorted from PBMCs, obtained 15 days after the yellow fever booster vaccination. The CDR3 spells CASSDSGGGAYNEQFF. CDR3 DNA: TGTGCCAGCAGTGACAGCGGGGGGGGAGCCTACAATGAGCAGTTCTTC.